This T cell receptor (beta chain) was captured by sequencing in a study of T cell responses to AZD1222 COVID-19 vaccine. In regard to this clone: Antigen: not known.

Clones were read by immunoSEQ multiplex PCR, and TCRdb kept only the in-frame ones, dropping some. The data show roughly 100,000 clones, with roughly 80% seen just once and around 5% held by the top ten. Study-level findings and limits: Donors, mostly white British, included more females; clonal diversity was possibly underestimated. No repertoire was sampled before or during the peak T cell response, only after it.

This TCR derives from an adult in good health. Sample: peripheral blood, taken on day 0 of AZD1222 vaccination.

CDR3 sequence: CASSLASIWETQYF. The DNA for the CDR3 is TGCGCCAGCAGCTTGGCTAGCATATGGGAGACCCAGTACTTC. This chain links TRBV5-1 with TRBJ2-5; perhaps TRBD2 as D (5 bases). The CDR3 spans 14 residues. Trimming cost V 0 bases and J 5 bases, with 11 bases left between them. Looked up from germline, CDR1 is SGHRS and CDR2 is YFSETQ.